These 13 T cell receptor beta chains originate from one sample sequenced in a study of blood T cell repertoires in COVID-19. The protocol was immunoSEQ multiplex PCR, while the TCRdb copy is restricted to in-frame clones and leaves out a portion. Among 250,000 to 300,000 clones listed, roughly 86% were seen once. Sequenced input: peripheral blood. The receptors were sampled from a woman in her 30s with COVID-19, enrolled during active disease.

V is TRBV4-1 and J is TRBJ2-1, with 9 bases that match TRBD2. Per germline, CDR1 MGHRA and CDR2 YSYEKL. V lost 4 bases, J lost 7 bases, and 2 bases stayed unmatched. This CDR3 region has 13 residues. In DNA form, the CDR3 reads TGCGCCAGCAGCCTGGGACTAGCAAATGAGCAGTTCTTC. It translates to CASSLGLANEQFF.

The CDR3 spells CAISEGGSPEAFF. In DNA form, the CDR3 reads TGTGCCATCAGTGAGGGAGGGTCTCCTGAAGCTTTCTTT. The chain has TRBV10-3 and TRBJ1-1; no firm D call. The V gene's germline CDR1 is ENHRY and CDR2 SYGVKD. CDR3 length: 13 amino acids. Deletions cut 2 bases from V and 6 bases from J, with 10 bases between.

For this clone: The sample holds other DNA sequences that translate to the same CDR3. The rearrangement links TRBV20-1 to TRBJ1-1; D is ambiguous. Trimming took 5 bases from V and 1 from J, leaving 5 bases between them. The V gene's germline CDR1 is DFQATT and CDR2 SNEGSKA (reference sequence). The CDR3 extends over 11 amino acids. The CDR3 loop is CSARQNTEAFF. CDR3 bases: TGCAGTGCTCGACAGAACACTGAAGCTTTCTTT.

V is TRBV7-9 and J is TRBJ2-7; 12 nucleotides line up with TRBD2. The CDR3 has 14 amino acids. Germline V gene sequence: CDR1 SEHNR, CDR2 FQNEAQ (reference sequence). The J segment lost 6 bases and the V segment lost 2 bases, leaving 2 bases of the junction unmatched. This CDR3 reads CASSLLAGGLEQYF. CDR3 DNA sequence: TGTGCCAGCAGCTTACTAGCGGGAGGGCTCGAGCAGTACTTC.

The chain is built from TRBV18 and TRBJ2-5; the match to TRBD1 covers 8 bases. The CDR3 is 14 amino acids. Germline values: CDR1 KGHSH, CDR2 LQKENI. V lost 4 bases and J lost 5; bases outside the gene matches: 6. The CDR3 nucleotides are TGTGCCAGCTCACTTGACAGGGGTGGGGAGACCCAGTACTTC. Its translation: CASSLDRGGETQYF.

The gene calls are TRBV6-5 and TRBJ2-7; D remains ambiguous. The CDR3 runs 10 residues. CDR1 is MNHEY, CDR2 SVGAGI, per germline. CDR3 nucleotide sequence: TGTCTAGTCTCGGGCTACGAGCAGTACTTC. Its protein is CLVSGYEQYF.

This clone was found many times. The CDR3 DNA is TGTGCCTGGGCCCACGGCGGGTCCTATAATTCACCCCTCCACTTT. Translated: CAWAHGGSYNSPLHF. The rearrangement joins TRBV30 to TRBJ1-6; D gene ambiguous. The V gene's germline CDR1 is GTSNPN and CDR2 SVGIG (reference sequence). The CDR3 has 15 amino acids. Between the trimmed V and J ends, which lost 5 bases and 1 base, there was a span of 12 bases.

The V and J genes are TRBV19 and TRBJ1-5, with D hard to call. Trimming took off 5 bases at V and 5 bases at J, with 10 bases between the two ends. CDR1 and CDR2 (germline): LNHDA, SQIVND (reference sequence). This CDR3 region has 13 residues. The CDR3 region has the DNA TGTGCCAGTAGTTTCGAGCCCTATCAGCCCCAGCATTTT. Amino acid sequence: CASSFEPYQPQHF.

The gene calls are TRBV9 and TRBJ2-7, with no clear D. Germline-derived CDR1 and CDR2 are SGDLS and YYNGEE. With 5 bases removed from V and 9 bases from J, the gap between germline ends came to 24 bases. CDR3 length: 15 amino acids. The CDR3 loop is CASSVARVSLGWQYF. In DNA, the CDR3 is TGTGCCAGCAGTGTTGCTCGGGTAAGCCTGGGTTGGCAGTACTTC.

With respect to this clone: Other DNA sequences in the sample encode the same CDR3. The chain couples TRBV29-1 to TRBJ2-1; D may be TRBD1 (6 bases). The CDR3 spans 11 residues. Trimming cost V 4 bases and J 8 bases, with 9 bases left between them. In germline, CDR1 is SQVTM, CDR2 ANQGSEA. CDR3 loop: CSVAQGHEQFF. For the CDR3, the DNA is TGCAGCGTTGCACAGGGCCATGAGCAGTTCTTC.

There are a few counts of this clone. Here the CDR3 DNA reads TGTGCCAGCAGTTACTCGAGAGAGACCCAGTACTTC. It encodes CASSYSRETQYF. The J gene is TRBJ2-5, the V gene TRBV6-2 or TRBV6-3; D gene unclear. V lost 0 bases to trimming and J lost 4 bases, with 3 bases between them. Per germline, CDR1 MNHEY and CDR2 SVGEGT. The CDR3 has 12 amino acids.

V and J are TRBV30 and TRBJ1-1; 8 positions agree with TRBD1. Germline V CDR1 and CDR2: GTSNPN, SVGIG (reference sequence). This CDR3 contains 13 residues. With 0 bases clipped from V and 11 bases from J, the junction kept 8 bases outside the gene matches. The CDR3 DNA reads TGTGCCTGGAGTGTGTCCCCAAGGACAGGGGCTTTCTTT. Protein: CAWSVSPRTGAFF.

V usage is TRBV6-4 and J usage is TRBJ2-7; 7 bases match TRBD2. Germline lookup yields CDR1 MRHNA and CDR2 SNTAGT. The V segment lost 4 bases and the J segment 4 bases; nucleotides outside the gene matches: 7. This CDR3 is 14 amino acids long. This CDR3 is CASSGPVGGYEQYF. In DNA, the CDR3 is TGTGCCAGCAGTGGCCCAGTGGGGGGGTACGAGCAGTACTTC.